Shown below are 14 T cell receptor beta chains from a single sample sequenced in a study of glioma-infiltrating T cells. Amplification of TCR alpha and beta CDR3 regions from RNA used iRepertoire nested multiplex PCR. TCRdb re-called the multiplex PCR reads with MiXCR, one entry per CDR3 protein. Among about 400,000 distinct CDR3 sequences listed, 41% were seen once. The sample consisted of glioma tissue, nonneoplastic brain tissue, or PBMCs (not recorded which). Every receptor here comes from a human donor with low-grade glioma or glioblastoma, undergoing nonglioma brain surgery, or in good health (not recorded which).

This clonotype was counted at least ten times. This chain uses TRBV27 with TRBJ2-1; tentatively, D is TRBD1 (5 bases). Trimming took off 2 bases at V and 8 bases at J, with 19 bases between the two ends. Looked up from germline, CDR1 is MNHEY and CDR2 is SMNVEV (reference sequence). The CDR3 contains 16 residues. As DNA, the CDR3 is TGTGCCAGCAGTTTAGACAGATTCCTCCTTATGCATGAGCAGTTCTTC. Translated: CASSLDRFLLMHEQFF.

The chain joins TRBV4-1 to TRBJ2-1; D gene unclear. Germline assignment: CDR1 MGHRA and CDR2 YSYEKL. This CDR3 spans 13 amino acids. V was pared by 1 base and J by 10 bases, with 11 bases between. The CDR3 nucleotides are TGCGCCAGCAGCCAAGCACCGTCTGGCGAGCAGTTCTTC. As protein: CASSQAPSGEQFF.

Of note for this clonotype: One end of the junction does not line up with germline, which may come from a read error. J is TRBJ2-1 and V is TRBV28; D is undetermined. From germline, CDR1 is MDHEN and CDR2 SYDVKM. This CDR3 comprises 17 residues. DNA of the CDR3: TGTGCCAGCGGTTTTAATTGGGTGGAGTTTGCCTACAATGAGCAGTTCTTC. It yields the protein CASGFNWVEFAYNEQFF.

Note on this clonotype: Possible read error: a much larger clone is one base away. The chain links TRBV27 to TRBJ2-7; a possible D gene is TRBD1 (5 bases). The CDR3 runs 13 residues. Trimming shortened V by 6 bases and J by 7 bases, and 16 bases separated the two germline ends. Germline values: CDR1 MNHEY, CDR2 SMNVEV (reference sequence). The chain's CDR3 is CASSRQQVVEQYF. The CDR3 region has the DNA TGTGCCAGCAGCCGACAACAGGTCGTAGAGCAGTACTTC.

The chain has TRBV7-2 and TRBJ2-1; 11 positions agree with TRBD2. The V and J ends lost 0 bases and 12 bases, in that order; junction bases with no gene match: 4. Germline CDR1 is SGHTA and CDR2 is FQGNSA. The CDR3 is 14 residues long. CDR3 region: CASSLADSGGGQFF. The CDR3 nucleotides are TGTGCCAGCAGCTTAGCGGATAGCGGGGGGGGGCAGTTCTTC. Drawing the rest from reference TRBV7-2 and TRBJ2-1, the complete variable domain is GAGVSQSPSNKVTEKGKDVELRCDPISGHTALYWYRQSLGQGLEFLIYFQGNSAPDKSGLPSDRFSAERTGGSVSTLTIQRTQQEDSAVYLCASSLADSGGGQFFGPGTRLTVL.

This clonotype was seen many times. The V call is TRBV27, the J call TRBJ2-1; weak D call: TRBD2 (6 bases). Trimming shortened V by 0 bases and J by 6 bases, and 12 bases separated the two germline ends. This CDR3 is built from 15 residues. CDR1 and CDR2 (germline): MNHEY, SMNVEV (reference sequence). DNA for the CDR3: TGTGCCAGCAGTTTATCGGGACTCCCGTTCAATGAGCAGTTCTTC. Translating it yields CASSLSGLPFNEQFF.

With regard to this clonotype: This could be a read error, since a much larger clone is one nucleotide away. The V gene is TRBV28, the J gene TRBJ1-2; unclear D gene. The V gene's germline CDR1 is MDHEN and CDR2 SYDVKM. The CDR3 sequence is 14 residues long. In nucleotides, the CDR3 is TGTGCCAGAAGTTTCTCGGCCTTTGACTATGGCTACACCTTC. This encodes CARSFSAFDYGYTF.

Worth noting for this clonotype: A much larger clone lies one base from this, so it may be a read error. This sequence joins TRBV6-2 or TRBV6-3 and TRBJ2-1; D is possibly TRBD2 (6 bases). The CDR3 spans 15 residues. Trimming removed 11 bases at V and 4 bases at J, with 21 bases between. The germline gives CDR1 MNHEY, CDR2 SVGEGT. Written as DNA, the CDR3 is TGTGCCGGCACCCCGCTAGCGACAATATACAATGAGCAGTTCTTC. Amino acids: CAGTPLATIYNEQFF.

This clonotype was picked up a small number of times. The DNA of the CDR3 is TGTGCCAGCAGCTTACGCCGGGAGGTCGCAGATACGCAGTATTTT. Its protein is CASSLRREVADTQYF. This sequence joins TRBV7-3 and TRBJ2-3; 7 nucleotides align to TRBD2. V shed 2 bases, J shed 4 bases, and the junction held 6 bases outside the gene matches. The length of the CDR3 is 15 residues. Germline CDR1 is SGHTA and CDR2 is FQGTGA.

This clonotype was counted many times. The rearrangement uses TRBV27 and TRBJ2-7, with 7 bases identical to TRBD1. CDR1 MNHEY and CDR2 SMNVEV come from the germline V gene (reference sequence). This CDR3 comprises 15 residues. With 0 bases clipped from V and 5 bases from J, the junction kept 7 bases outside the gene matches. CDR3 in amino acids: CASSLSATGLHEQYF. Here the CDR3 DNA reads TGTGCCAGCAGTTTATCGGCGACAGGGCTTCACGAGCAGTACTTC.

This rearrangement joins TRBV2 to TRBJ2-7; unclear D gene. V was cut by 7 bases and J by 1 base, with 11 bases left in between. CDR1 and CDR2 from the germline V gene are SNHLY and FYNNEI. The CDR3 has 13 residues. CDR3 nucleotides: TGTGCCAGCAACCTGGACGGATCCTACGAGCAGTACTTC. It is translated as CASNLDGSYEQYF.

The chain recombines TRBV19 with TRBJ2-1; D gene uncertain. CDR1 is LNHDA and CDR2 is SQIVND in the germline V gene (reference sequence). V lost 4 bases to trimming and J lost 8 bases, with 15 bases between them. The CDR3 covers 14 residues. CDR3 DNA: TGTGCCAGTAGTACTTTCTTGTTAGCCGATGAGCAGTTCTTC. It yields the protein CASSTFLLADEQFF. The entire variable domain, with the rest obtained from reference TRBV19 and TRBJ2-1, is as follows: DGGITQSPKYLFRKEGQNVTLSCEQNLNHDAMYWYRQDPGQGLRLIYYSQIVNDFQKGDIAEGYSVSREKKESFPLTVTSAQKNPTAFYLCASSTFLLADEQFFGPGTRLTVL.

This clonotype was seen only a few times. The J gene is TRBJ1-5, the V gene TRBV12-3 or TRBV12-4; D is unresolved. Trimming took 8 bases from V and 9 from J, leaving 17 bases between them. This CDR3 region has 13 residues. The CDR3 here is CASRVPGFGPQHF. In nucleotides, the CDR3 is TGTGCCAGCCGGGTTCCCGGCTTTGGGCCCCAGCATTTT.

The V and J genes are TRBV5-6 and TRBJ2-3; TRBD2 aligns across 7 bases. In germline, CDR1 is SGHDT, CDR2 YYEEEE. J gave up 6 bases and V 4 bases, and 11 bases lay outside the gene matches. The CDR3 length is 15 residues. This CDR3 reads CASSPIGAGADTQYF. The CDR3 DNA reads TGTGCCAGCAGCCCCATCGGGGCGGGAGCCGATACGCAGTATTTT.